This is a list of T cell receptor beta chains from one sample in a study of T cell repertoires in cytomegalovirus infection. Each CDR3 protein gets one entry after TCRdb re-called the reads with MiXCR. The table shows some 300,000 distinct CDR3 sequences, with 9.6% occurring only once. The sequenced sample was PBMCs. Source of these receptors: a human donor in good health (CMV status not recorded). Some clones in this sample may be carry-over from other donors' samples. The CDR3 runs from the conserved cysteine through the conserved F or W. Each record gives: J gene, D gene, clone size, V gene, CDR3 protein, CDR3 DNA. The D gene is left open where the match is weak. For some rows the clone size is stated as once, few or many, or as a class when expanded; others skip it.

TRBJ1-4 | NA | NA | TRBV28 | CASSLSGFGAGNEKPFF | NA
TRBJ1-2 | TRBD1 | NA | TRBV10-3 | CAISDPTGIFYGYTF | TGTGCCATCAGTGATCCGACAGGGATCTTCTATGGCTACACCTTC
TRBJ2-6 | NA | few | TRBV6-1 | CASREGVAGANVLTF | TGTGCCAGCAGAGAAGGGGTTGCTGGGGCCAACGTCCTGACTTTC
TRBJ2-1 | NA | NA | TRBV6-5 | CASSYDRGYNEQFF | TGTGCCAGCAGTTACGATCGGGGGTACAATGAGCAGTTCTTC
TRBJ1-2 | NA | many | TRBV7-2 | CASSRTPEDLYGYTF | TGTGCCAGCAGTCGCACCCCGGAGGACCTTTATGGCTACACCTTC
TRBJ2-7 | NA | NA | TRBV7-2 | CASSSINAGEQYF | TGTGCCAGCAGCTCCATTAACGCGGGCGAGCAGTACTTC
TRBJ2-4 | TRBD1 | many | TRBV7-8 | CASSGQGKGSTKNIQYF | TGTGCCAGCAGCGGACAGGGGAAAGGTTCAACCAAAAACATTCAGTACTTC
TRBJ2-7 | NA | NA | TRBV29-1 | CSVEASSYEQYF | TGCAGCGTTGAGGCTAGCTCCTACGAGCAGTACTTC
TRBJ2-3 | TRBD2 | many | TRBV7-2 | CASSSGLGGTDTQYF | TGTGCCAGCAGCTCCGGACTAGGAGGCACAGATACGCAGTATTTT
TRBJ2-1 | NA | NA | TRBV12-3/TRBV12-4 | CASTPRRYEQFF | TGTGCCAGCACCCCCCGGCGGTATGAGCAGTTCTTC
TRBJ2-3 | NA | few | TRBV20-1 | CSARGLSTDTQYF | TGCAGTGCTAGAGGTCTAAGCACAGATACGCAGTATTTT
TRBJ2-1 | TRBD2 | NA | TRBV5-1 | CASSLGTSGGTYNEQFF | TGCGCCAGCAGCTTGGGGACTAGCGGGGGGACCTACAATGAGCAGTTCTTC
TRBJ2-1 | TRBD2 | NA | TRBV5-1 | CASSPGTSGGANNEQFF | TGCGCCAGCAGCCCCGGGACTAGCGGGGGGGCCAATAATGAGCAGTTCTTC
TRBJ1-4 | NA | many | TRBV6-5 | CASSYSTGTNEKLFF | TGTGCCAGCAGTTACTCAACGGGAACTAATGAAAAACTGTTTTTT
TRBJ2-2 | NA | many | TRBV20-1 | CSARDLLGDTGELFF | TGCAGTGCTAGAGATCTCCTTGGTGACACCGGGGAGCTGTTTTTT
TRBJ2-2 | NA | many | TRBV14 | CASSHRRAGNTGELFF | TGTGCCAGCAGCCATAGGAGGGCTGGAAACACCGGGGAGCTGTTTTTT
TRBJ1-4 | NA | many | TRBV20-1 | CSATAGREVEKLFF | TGCAGTGCTACCGCGGGAAGGGAAGTTGAAAAACTGTTTTTT
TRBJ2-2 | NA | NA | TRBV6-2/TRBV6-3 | CASTFLRTRAGELFF | TGTGCCAGCACTTTTCTTCGTACCCGGGCCGGGGAGCTGTTTTTT
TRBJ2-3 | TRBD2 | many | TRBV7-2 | CASTQRAGVQYF | TGTGCCAGCACCCAACGGGCGGGGGTGCAGTATTTT
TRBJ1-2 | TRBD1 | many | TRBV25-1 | CASSGYGQGKGNYGYTF | TGTGCCAGCAGTGGATACGGACAGGGGAAGGGCAACTATGGCTACACCTTC
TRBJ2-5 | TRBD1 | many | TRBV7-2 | CASSTLDRQETQYF | TGTGCCAGCAGCACCTTGGACAGGCAAGAGACCCAGTACTTC
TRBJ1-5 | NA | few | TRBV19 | CASSTFLGQPQHF | TGTGCCAGTAGTACGTTCCTGGGTCAGCCCCAGCATTTT
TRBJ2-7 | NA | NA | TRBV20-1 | CSATDGDEQYF | TGCAGTGCTACGGACGGGGACGAGCAGTACTTC
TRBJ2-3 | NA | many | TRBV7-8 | CASSLVGSTDTQYF | TGTGCCAGCAGCTTAGTGGGGAGCACAGATACGCAGTATTTT
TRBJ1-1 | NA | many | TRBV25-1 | CASSGRGTTNTEAFF | TGTGCCAGCAGTGGGAGGGGTACCACGAACACTGAAGCTTTCTTT
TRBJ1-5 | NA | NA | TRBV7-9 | CASSLVSGTNQPQHF | TGTGCCAGCAGCTTAGTATCGGGAACCAATCAGCCCCAGCATTTT
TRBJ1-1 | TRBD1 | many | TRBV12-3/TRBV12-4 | CASSLYRGVFATEAFF | TGTGCCAGCAGTTTGTACAGGGGGGTATTTGCCACTGAAGCTTTCTTT
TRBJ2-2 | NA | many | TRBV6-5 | CASSSSFTGELFF | TGTGCCAGCAGTTCCAGTTTCACCGGGGAGCTGTTTTTT
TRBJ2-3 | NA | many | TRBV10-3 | CAISPRGSGTDTQYF | TGTGCCATCAGCCCCCGGGGTAGCGGCACAGATACGCAGTATTTT
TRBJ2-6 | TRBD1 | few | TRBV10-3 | CAIRPGTGNAASSGANVLTF | TGTGCCATCAGACCTGGGACAGGGAACGCCGCCAGCTCTGGGGCCAACGTCCTGACTTTC
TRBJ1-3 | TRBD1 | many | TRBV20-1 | CSAPDRGGSGNTIYF | TGCAGTGCTCCAGACAGGGGTGGCTCTGGAAACACCATATATTTT
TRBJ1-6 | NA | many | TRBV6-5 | CASQRGETYNSPLHF | TGTGCCAGCCAGAGGGGCGAGACGTATAATTCACCCCTCCACTTT
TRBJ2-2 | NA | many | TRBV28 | CASRKDTGELFF | TGTGCCAGCAGAAAAGACACCGGGGAGCTGTTTTTT
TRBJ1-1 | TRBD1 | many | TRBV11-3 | CASSARGLGTEAFF | TGTGCCAGCAGCGCTAGGGGGCTCGGCACTGAAGCTTTCTTT
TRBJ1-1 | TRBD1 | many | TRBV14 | CASSQDIARDSGWASTEAFF | TGTGCCAGCAGCCAAGATATCGCGAGGGACAGCGGCTGGGCGAGCACTGAAGCTTTCTTT
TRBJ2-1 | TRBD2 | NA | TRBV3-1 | CASSQDRAGIYNEQFF | TGTGCCAGCAGCCAAGACCGAGCGGGGATTTACAATGAGCAGTTCTTC
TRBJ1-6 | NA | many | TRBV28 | CASSLYRDSPNSPLHF | TGTGCCAGCAGTTTATACAGGGACTCCCCTAATTCACCCCTCCACTTT
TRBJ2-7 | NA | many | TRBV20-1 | CSARGQINSYEQYF | TGCAGTGCTAGAGGACAGATAAACTCCTACGAGCAGTACTTC
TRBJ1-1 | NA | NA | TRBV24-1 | CATRESAKSWDNTEAFF | TGTGCCACCAGGGAGTCCGCGAAATCATGGGATAACACTGAAGCTTTCTTT
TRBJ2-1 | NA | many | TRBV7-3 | CASSLNSRGEQFF | TGTGCCAGCAGCTTAAACAGCAGAGGTGAGCAGTTCTTC
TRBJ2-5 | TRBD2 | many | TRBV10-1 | CASSQGLAGQETQYF | TGCGCCAGCAGTCAAGGACTAGCGGGACAAGAGACCCAGTACTTC
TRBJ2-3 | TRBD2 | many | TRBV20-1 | CSARDGPGGPSDTQYF | TGCAGTGCTAGAGATGGTCCGGGGGGGCCATCGGATACGCAGTATTTT
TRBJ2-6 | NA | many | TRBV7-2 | CASTDRPGANVLTF | TGTGCCAGCACCGATCGACCTGGGGCCAACGTCCTGACTTTC
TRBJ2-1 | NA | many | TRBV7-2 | CASSSGLESNEQFF | TGTGCCAGCAGCTCCGGACTCGAAAGCAATGAGCAGTTCTTC
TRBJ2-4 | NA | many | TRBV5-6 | CASSGFFGEYF | TGTGCCAGCAGCGGTTTCTTCGGGGAGTACTTC
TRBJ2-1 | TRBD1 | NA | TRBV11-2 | CASSSATGIYNEQFF | TGTGCCAGCAGCTCAGCGACAGGGATCTACAATGAGCAGTTCTTC
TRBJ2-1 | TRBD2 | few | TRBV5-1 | CASSAPAGGRTNEQFF | TGCGCCAGCAGCGCCCCAGCGGGGGGCCGGACCAATGAGCAGTTCTTC
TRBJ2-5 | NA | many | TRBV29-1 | CSVEDSGETQYF | TGCAGCGTTGAAGACTCGGGAGAGACCCAGTACTTC
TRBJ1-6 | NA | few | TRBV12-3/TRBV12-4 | CASSPLGYNSPLHF | TGTGCCAGCAGCCCCCTAGGGTATAATTCACCCCTCCACTTT
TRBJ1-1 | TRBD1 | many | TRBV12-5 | CASGPGTVNTEAFF | TGTGCTAGTGGTCCCGGGACAGTGAACACTGAAGCTTTCTTT
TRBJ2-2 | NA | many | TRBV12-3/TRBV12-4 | CASSLRPGPTGELFF | TGTGCCAGCAGCCTGAGGCCAGGGCCCACCGGGGAGCTGTTTTTT
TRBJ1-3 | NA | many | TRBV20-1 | CSAAQGGVGNTIYF | TGCAGTGCAGCCCAGGGCGGTGTTGGAAACACCATATATTTT
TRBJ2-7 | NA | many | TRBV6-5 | CASSYSDRQSYEQYF | TGTGCCAGCAGTTACTCGGACAGACAATCCTACGAGCAGTACTTC
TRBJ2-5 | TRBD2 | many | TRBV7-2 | CASSLVVAGGLRETQYF | TGTGCCAGCAGCTTAGTTGTCGCGGGGGGGCTCCGAGAGACCCAGTACTTC
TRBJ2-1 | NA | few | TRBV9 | CASSVAGSAEQFF | TGTGCCAGCAGCGTAGCAGGATCGGCAGAGCAGTTCTTC